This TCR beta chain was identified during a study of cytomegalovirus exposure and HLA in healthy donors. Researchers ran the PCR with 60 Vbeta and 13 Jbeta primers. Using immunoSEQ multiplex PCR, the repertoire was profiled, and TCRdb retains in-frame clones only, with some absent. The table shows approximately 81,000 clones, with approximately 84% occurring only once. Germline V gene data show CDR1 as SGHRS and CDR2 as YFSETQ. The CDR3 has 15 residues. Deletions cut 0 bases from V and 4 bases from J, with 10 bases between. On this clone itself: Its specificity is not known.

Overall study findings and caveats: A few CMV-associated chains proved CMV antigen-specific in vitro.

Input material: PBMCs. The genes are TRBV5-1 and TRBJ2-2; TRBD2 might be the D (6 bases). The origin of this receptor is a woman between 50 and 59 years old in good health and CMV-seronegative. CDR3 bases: TGCGCCAGCAGCTTGGATGGGCGGGGCACCGGGGAGCTGTTTTTT. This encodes CASSLDGRGTGELFF. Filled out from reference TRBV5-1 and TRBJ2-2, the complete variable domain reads KAGVTQTPRYLIKTRGQQVTLSCSPISGHRSVSWYQQTPGQGLQFLFEYFSETQRNKGNFPGRFSGRQFSNSRSEMNVSTLELGDSALYLCASSLDGRGTGELFFGEGSRLTVL.